The rows below give T cell receptor beta chains drawn from one sample of a study of T cells after posttransplantation cyclophosphamide. Assay used: immunoSEQ multiplex PCR; TCRdb lists only in-frame clones, some missing. The data hold about 19,000 clones, with less than 90% observed a single time. Sequenced sample: memory CD4+ T cells sorted from blood. Receptor source: a man aged 25-40 years in good health and a related stem cell transplant donor. Each CDR3 is given with its conserved first and last residue. Fields, in order: J gene, V gene, CDR3 protein.

J gene: TRBJ1-5; V gene: TRBV27; CDR3 protein: CASSPGQSFSNQPQHF
J gene: TRBJ2-2; V gene: TRBV6-1; CDR3 protein: CASIKRGDTGELFF
J gene: TRBJ1-1; V gene: TRBV19; CDR3 protein: CASSNDRGTEAFF
J gene: TRBJ1-6; V gene: TRBV10-3; CDR3 protein: CAISAGTGNSPLHF
J gene: TRBJ2-2; V gene: TRBV2; CDR3 protein: CASNSGVNTGELFF
J gene: TRBJ2-1; V gene: TRBV5-1; CDR3 protein: CASSSGTGNYNEQFF
J gene: TRBJ2-1; V gene: TRBV18; CDR3 protein: CASSPLQGSYNEQFF
J gene: TRBJ1-5; V gene: TRBV28; CDR3 protein: CASSPPLGGPQHF
J gene: TRBJ2-2; V gene: TRBV6-4; CDR3 protein: CASSDSGLAGDTGELFF
J gene: TRBJ2-5; V gene: TRBV5-8; CDR3 protein: CASSLQRQETQYF
J gene: TRBJ2-3; V gene: TRBV5-4; CDR3 protein: CATLQQGVSDTQYF
J gene: TRBJ1-1; V gene: TRBV4-1; CDR3 protein: CASSQEAGYNTEAFF
J gene: TRBJ2-5; V gene: TRBV19; CDR3 protein: CASSPGASGTQYF
J gene: TRBJ1-1; V gene: TRBV28; CDR3 protein: CASSLFGGRAFF
J gene: TRBJ2-6; V gene: TRBV6-5; CDR3 protein: CASSYSPGDGANVLTF
J gene: TRBJ1-2; V gene: TRBV4-1; CDR3 protein: CASSPPDRVYGYTF
J gene: TRBJ2-7; V gene: TRBV5-4; CDR3 protein: CASSAGGLAGYEQYF
J gene: TRBJ2-5; V gene: TRBV7-8; CDR3 protein: CASSLQGQETQYF
J gene: TRBJ1-2; V gene: TRBV9; CDR3 protein: CASSARSEGAGGYTF
J gene: TRBJ2-5; V gene: TRBV7-9; CDR3 protein: CASSYLGHVQETQYF
J gene: TRBJ1-1; V gene: TRBV5-6; CDR3 protein: CASSLYGGNTEAFF
J gene: TRBJ1-1; V gene: TRBV7-2; CDR3 protein: CASSFQGNTEAFF
J gene: TRBJ1-4; V gene: TRBV4-2; CDR3 protein: CASSLSQGVMKKLFF